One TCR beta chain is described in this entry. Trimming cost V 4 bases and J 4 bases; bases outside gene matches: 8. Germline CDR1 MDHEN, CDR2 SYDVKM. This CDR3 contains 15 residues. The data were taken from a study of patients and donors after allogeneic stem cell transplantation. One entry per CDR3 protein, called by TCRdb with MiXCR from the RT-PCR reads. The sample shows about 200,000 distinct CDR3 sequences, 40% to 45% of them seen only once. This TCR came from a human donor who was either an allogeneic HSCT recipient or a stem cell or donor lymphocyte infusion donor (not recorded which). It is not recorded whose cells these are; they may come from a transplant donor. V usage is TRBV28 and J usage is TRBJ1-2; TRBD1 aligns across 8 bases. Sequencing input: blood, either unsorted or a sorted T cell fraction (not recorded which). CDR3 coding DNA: TGTGCCAGCAGTTCTCGCAGGGGGCCTCTCTATGGCTACACCTTC. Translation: CASSSRRGPLYGYTF.